The next 16 T cell receptor beta chains were all read from a single sample in a study of PD-1 blockade in classical Hodgkin lymphoma. Indicated time point: newly diagnosed, previously untreated cHL patient sample. Assay used: immunoSEQ multiplex PCR; TCRdb lists only in-frame clones, some missing. The repertoire holds approximately 20,000 clones, with 94% as singletons. The sample comprised peripheral blood mononuclear cells (PBMCs). These receptors came from a human donor with classical Hodgkin lymphoma.

The V gene is TRBV5-1, the J gene TRBJ2-2; D not certain. The CDR3 is 14 amino acids. V lost 0 bases, J lost 6 bases, and 9 bases lay in between. Per germline, CDR1 SGHRS and CDR2 YFSETQ. As DNA, the CDR3 is TGCGCCAGCAGCTTGGTTGTCTTGTCCGGGGAGCTGTTTTTT. It codes for CASSLVVLSGELFF.

The genes are TRBV29-1 and TRBJ2-7; possibly TRBD1 for D (6 bases). V was pared by 4 bases and J by 2 bases, with 15 bases between. The germline CDR1 and CDR2 sequences are SQVTM and ANQGSEA. The CDR3 runs 14 residues. For the CDR3, the DNA is TGCAGCGTTGGAGCAGGGGTTGGGGCCTACGAGCAGTACTTC. Translated, it gives CSVGAGVGAYEQYF.

This clone was counted a single time. The chain joins TRBV30 to TRBJ2-7; either TRBD1 or TRBD2 may fit D (5 bases each). The CDR3 has 11 residues. Germline V gives CDR1 GTSNPN, CDR2 SVGIG (reference sequence). V lost 0 bases to trimming and J lost 13 bases, with 13 bases between them. The CDR3: CAWSVADTVYF. CDR3 DNA sequence: TGTGCCTGGAGTGTAGCGGACACTGTATACTTC.

The chain recombines TRBV19 with TRBJ2-5, with D possibly called TRBD1 or TRBD2 (6 bases each). Germline CDR1 LNHDA, CDR2 SQIVND (reference sequence). The V and J ends lost 7 bases and 4 bases respectively, with 13 bases between them. This CDR3 is 13 amino acids long. The CDR3 loop reads CASTSRGAETQYF. The CDR3 coding sequence is TGTGCCAGTACCTCTAGGGGGGCAGAGACCCAGTACTTC.

The rearrangement joins TRBV5-4 to TRBJ2-7; D not resolved. The CDR3 has 12 amino acids. Germline loops: CDR1 SGHNT, CDR2 YYREEE (reference sequence). V was trimmed by 0 bases and J by 7 bases, leaving 8 bases between them. CDR3 loop: CASSLEVGEQYF. The CDR3 nucleotides read TGTGCCAGCAGCTTGGAAGTAGGGGAGCAGTACTTC.

The chain recombines TRBV7-8 with TRBJ2-3; 10 bases match TRBD1. Germline V gene lookup returns CDR1 SGHVS and CDR2 FQNEAQ. With 5 bases clipped from V and 3 bases from J, the junction kept 5 bases outside the gene matches. The length of the CDR3 is 15 residues. For the CDR3, the DNA is TGTGCCAGCAGCCGACGACAGGGGGCTACAGATACGCAGTATTTT. Its protein product is CASSRRQGATDTQYF. Drawing the rest from reference TRBV7-8 and TRBJ2-3, the complete variable domain is GAGVSQSPRYKVAKRGQDVALRCDPISGHVSLFWYQQALGQGPEFLTYFQNEAQLDKSGLPSDRFFAERPEGSVSTLKIQRTQQEDSAVYLCASSRRQGATDTQYFGPGTRLTVL.

V usage is TRBV7-5 and J usage is TRBJ1-4. TRBV7-5 has pseudogene status. The CDR3 runs to 18 residues. The CDR3 protein is CARSLCERPNATNEKLFF. CDR3 nucleotides: TGTGCCAGAAGCTTATGCGAGCGCCCTAATGCAACTAATGAAAAACTGTTTTTT.

CDR3 sequence: CASSFDSYEQYF. The CDR3 DNA follows: TGTGCCAGCAGCTTTGACTCCTACGAGCAGTACTTC. The genes are TRBV7-8 and TRBJ2-7; D uncertain. Per germline, CDR1 SGHVS and CDR2 FQNEAQ. The CDR3 contains 12 residues. Trimming shortened V by 3 bases and J by 0 bases, and 3 bases separated the two germline ends. The whole variable domain, remainder taken from reference TRBV7-8 and TRBJ2-7, is GAGVSQSPRYKVAKRGQDVALRCDPISGHVSLFWYQQALGQGPEFLTYFQNEAQLDKSGLPSDRFFAERPEGSVSTLKIQRTQQEDSAVYLCASSFDSYEQYFGPGTRLTVT.

The chain has TRBV6-4 and TRBJ2-1, with D unclear. Deletions cut 7 bases from V and 8 bases from J, with 6 bases between. Germline V CDR1 and CDR2: MRHNA, SNTAGT. The CDR3 is 10 amino acids. DNA of the CDR3: TGTGCCAGCATTCTGGATGAGCAGTTCTTC. Translating it yields CASILDEQFF.

V usage is TRBV27 and J usage is TRBJ1-1; no reliable D call. V lost 3 bases and J lost 2, with 13 bases in between. The CDR3 extends over 15 amino acids. CDR1 MNHEY and CDR2 SMNVEV come from the germline V gene (reference sequence). The CDR3: CASSFIGRTNTEAFF. The CDR3 DNA reads as TGTGCCAGCAGTTTCATCGGACGGACCAACACTGAAGCTTTCTTT.

This sequence joins TRBV7-9 and TRBJ1-5; TRBD1 might be the D (5 bases). With 5 bases removed from V and 4 bases from J, the gap between germline ends came to 12 bases. The CDR3 is 14 residues long. Germline V gives CDR1 SEHNR, CDR2 FQNEAQ (reference sequence). The CDR3 DNA reads TGTGCCAGCAGCAACCAGGGAAGAAATCAGCCCCAGCATTTT. It yields the protein CASSNQGRNQPQHF.

CDR3 residues: CASSPRWGAGEKLFF. Written as DNA, the CDR3 is TGTGCCAGCAGTCCCCGTTGGGGGGCAGGCGAAAAACTGTTTTTT. This chain uses TRBV28 with TRBJ1-4, with D possibly matching TRBD1 (6 bases). Germline CDR1 MDHEN, CDR2 SYDVKM. The germline V and J ends were trimmed by 5 bases and 8 bases, with 18 bases remaining between them. This CDR3 region has 15 residues.

V gene TRBV28 combines with J gene TRBJ2-7; D is undetermined. V dropped 7 bases and J dropped 1 base, with 11 bases sitting between them. The CDR3 runs 13 residues. Germline CDR1 MDHEN, CDR2 SYDVKM. The CDR3 coding sequence is TGTGCCAGCACGGTGGGCGGATCCTACGAGCAGTACTTC. Translation: CASTVGGSYEQYF.

This rearrangement joins TRBV4-1 to TRBJ1-1; D perhaps matches TRBD1 (5 bases). V was cut by 0 bases and J by 3 bases, with 14 bases left in between. The CDR3 sequence is 16 residues long. Germline V CDR1 and CDR2: MGHRA, YSYEKL. The CDR3 spells CASSQETDVSYTEAFF. The CDR3 nucleotides read TGCGCCAGCAGCCAAGAGACAGACGTTTCGTACACTGAAGCTTTCTTT.

This sequence joins TRBV29-1 and TRBJ2-2; D remains unclear. The CDR3 consists of 11 residues. Germline CDR1 SQVTM, CDR2 ANQGSEA. The V gene lost 2 bases and the J gene lost 9 bases, with 7 bases spanning the gap. The CDR3 bases are TGCAGCGTTGAATACTCCCGGGAGCTGTTTTTT. It encodes CSVEYSRELFF.

J is TRBJ2-4 and V is TRBV9; D is uncertain. The V gene's germline CDR1 is SGDLS and CDR2 YYNGEE. V was cut by 4 bases and J by 0 bases, with 11 bases left in between. CDR3 length: 15 amino acids. DNA for the CDR3: TGTGCCAGCAGCCCCAACCGTATAGCCAAAAACATTCAGTACTTC. As protein: CASSPNRIAKNIQYF.